This TCR beta chain was sequenced during a study of blood T cell repertoires in COVID-19. Study summary: Sample material is recorded as cDNA or gDNA derived from T cells, B-cell-depleted T cells, or PBMCs.

The CDR3 totals 12 residues. Trimming removed 0 bases at V and 9 bases at J, with 9 bases between. Germline lookup yields CDR1 MNHEY and CDR2 SVGEGT. Using immunoSEQ multiplex PCR, the repertoire was profiled, and TCRdb retains in-frame clones only, with some absent. Found here are hundreds of thousands of clones, about 90% of them singletons; the top ten hold 9.5% to 15%. The clonotype comes from a woman under 30 who had recovered from COVID-19. Sequences were obtained from peripheral blood. The chain joins TRBV6-2 or TRBV6-3 to TRBJ2-7, with D maybe TRBD2 (5 bases). CDR3 bases: TGTGCCAGCAGTTACTCGCGGAGCGGGCAGTACTTC. Its translation: CASSYSRSGQYF.